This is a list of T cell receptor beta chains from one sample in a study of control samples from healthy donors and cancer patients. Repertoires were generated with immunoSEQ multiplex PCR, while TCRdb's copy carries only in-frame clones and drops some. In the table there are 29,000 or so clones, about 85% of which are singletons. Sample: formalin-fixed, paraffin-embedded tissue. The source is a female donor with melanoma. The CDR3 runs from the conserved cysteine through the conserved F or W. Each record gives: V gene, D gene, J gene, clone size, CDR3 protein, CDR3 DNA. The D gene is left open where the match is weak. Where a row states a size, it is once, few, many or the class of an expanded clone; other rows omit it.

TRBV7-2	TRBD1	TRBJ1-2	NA	CASSLATVTGHGYTF	TGTGCCAGCAGCTTAGCTACTGTGACAGGGCATGGCTACACCTTC
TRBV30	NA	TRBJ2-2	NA	CAWSVRQSGELFF	TGTGCCTGGAGTGTAAGGCAATCCGGGGAGCTGTTTTTT
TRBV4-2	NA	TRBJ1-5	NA	CASSLYSGGNQPQHF	TGTGCCAGCAGCCTTTATAGTGGGGGGAATCAGCCCCAGCATTTT
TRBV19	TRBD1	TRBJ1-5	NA	CASSIPRGGQPQHF	TGTGCCAGTAGTATTCCCAGGGGGGGTCAGCCCCAGCATTTT
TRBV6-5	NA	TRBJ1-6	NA	CASSFSGNSPLHF	TGTGCCAGCAGTTTCTCTGGAAATTCACCCCTCCACTTT
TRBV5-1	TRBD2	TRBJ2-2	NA	CASSSIGLAGGPGTGELFF	TGCGCCAGCAGTTCAATAGGACTAGCGGGAGGGCCCGGCACCGGGGAGCTGTTTTTT
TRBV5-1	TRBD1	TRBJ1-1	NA	CASSLGWQGAATNTEAFF	TGCGCCAGCAGCTTGGGGTGGCAGGGGGCCGCAACGAACACTGAAGCTTTCTTT
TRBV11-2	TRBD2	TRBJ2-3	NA	CASSPWTSGTDTQYF	TGTGCCAGCAGCCCCTGGACTAGCGGCACAGATACGCAGTATTTT
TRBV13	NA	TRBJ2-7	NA	CASSLGDSNYEQYF	TGTGCCAGCAGCTTAGGCGACAGTAACTACGAGCAGTACTTC
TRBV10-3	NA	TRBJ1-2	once	CAISPAQTVSYGYTF	TGTGCCATCAGTCCCGCGCAGACCGTCTCCTATGGCTACACCTTC
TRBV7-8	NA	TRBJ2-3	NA	CASSPEYQTTDTQYF	TGTGCCAGCAGCCCCGAGTATCAGACCACAGATACGCAGTATTTT
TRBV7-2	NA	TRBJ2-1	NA	CASSLVYSDNEQFF	TGTGCCAGCAGCTTAGTCTATTCCGACAATGAGCAGTTCTTC
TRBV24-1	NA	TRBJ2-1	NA	CATSDTRGGSSDEQFF	TGTGCCACCAGTGATACGAGGGGGGGCAGTTCCGATGAGCAGTTCTTC
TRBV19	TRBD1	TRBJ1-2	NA	CASSIYGTGGKHGYTF	TGTGCCAGTAGTATATATGGGACAGGGGGCAAGCATGGCTACACCTTC
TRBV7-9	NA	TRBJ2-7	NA	CASSPWRESYEQYF	TGTGCCAGCAGCCCCTGGAGGGAATCCTACGAGCAGTACTTC
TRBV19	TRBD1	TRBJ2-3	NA	CASSIPRGQGSTDTQYF	TGTGCCAGTAGTATCCCAAGAGGACAGGGGAGCACAGATACGCAGTATTTT
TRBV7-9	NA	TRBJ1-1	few	CASRQPGRANTEAFF	TGTGCCAGCAGGCAACCAGGGCGGGCCAACACTGAAGCTTTCTTT
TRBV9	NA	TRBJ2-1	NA	CASSLSRDKPNYNEQFF	TGTGCCAGCAGCCTCTCTCGGGACAAACCTAACTACAATGAGCAGTTCTTC
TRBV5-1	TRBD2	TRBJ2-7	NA	CASSPRTSGSTYEQYF	TGCGCCAGCAGCCCGCGGACTAGCGGGAGTACCTACGAGCAGTACTTC
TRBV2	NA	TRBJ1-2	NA	CASSDAGNYGYTF	TGTGCCAGCAGTGATGCAGGGAACTATGGCTACACCTTC
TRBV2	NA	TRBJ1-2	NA	CASSESWPGSNYGYTF	TGTGCCAGCAGTGAAAGCTGGCCAGGGTCTAACTATGGCTACACCTTC
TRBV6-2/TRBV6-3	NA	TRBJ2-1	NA	CASSYGQNEQFF	TGTGCCAGCAGTTACGGGCAAAATGAGCAGTTCTTC
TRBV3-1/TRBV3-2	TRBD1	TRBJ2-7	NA	CASSPTGGVFEQYF	TGTGCCAGCAGCCCGACAGGGGGTGTCTTCGAGCAGTACTTC
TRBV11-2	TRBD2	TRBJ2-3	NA	CASSESGRAGDTQYF	TGTGCCAGCAGCGAAAGCGGGAGGGCCGGAGATACGCAGTATTTT
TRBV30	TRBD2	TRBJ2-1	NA	CGLAGEQFF	TGCGGACTAGCGGGAGAGCAGTTCTTC
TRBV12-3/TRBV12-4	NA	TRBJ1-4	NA	CASSSQKKLFF	TGTGCCAGCAGTTCCCAAAAAAAACTGTTTTTT
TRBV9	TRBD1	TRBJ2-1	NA	CASSVGQGSYNEQFF	TGTGCCAGCAGCGTAGGACAGGGGTCCTACAATGAGCAGTTCTTC
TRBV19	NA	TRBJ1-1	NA	CASSSRGRAFF	TGTGCCAGTAGTAGTAGGGGCCGGGCTTTCTTT
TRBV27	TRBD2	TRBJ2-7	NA	CASSGGLPPYEQYF	TGTGCCAGCAGTGGGGGACTACCCCCATACGAGCAGTACTTC
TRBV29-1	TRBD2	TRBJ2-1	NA	CSVVAGAPHEQFF	TGCAGCGTTGTAGCGGGGGCACCCCATGAGCAGTTCTTC
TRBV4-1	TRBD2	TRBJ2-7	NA	CASSQEGGLAGGYEQYF	TGCGCCAGCAGCCAAGAAGGAGGACTAGCGGGAGGGTACGAGCAGTACTTC
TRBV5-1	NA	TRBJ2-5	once	CASNPDGKGTQYF	TGCGCCAGCAACCCAGATGGGAAAGGGACCCAGTACTTC
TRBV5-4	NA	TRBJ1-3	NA	CASSLMGGNTIYF	TGTGCCAGCAGTCTGATGGGTGGAAACACCATATATTTT
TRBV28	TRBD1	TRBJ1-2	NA	CASSTPGGVYTF	TGTGCCAGCAGCACCCCAGGGGGGGTCTACACCTTC
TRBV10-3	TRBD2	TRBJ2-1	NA	CAISDPGTNYNEQFF	TGTGCCATCAGTGACCCCGGGACTAACTACAATGAGCAGTTCTTC
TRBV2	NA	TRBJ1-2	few	CASALLGEGYTF	TGTGCCAGCGCCCTTTTGGGGGAGGGCTACACCTTC
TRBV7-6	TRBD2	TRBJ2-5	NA	CASSLGGLAGETQYF	TGTGCCAGCAGCTTAGGGGGGCTAGCGGGAGAGACCCAGTACTTC
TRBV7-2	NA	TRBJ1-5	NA	CASSWEGGGIQPQHF	TGTGCCAGCAGTTGGGAAGGGGGAGGGATCCAGCCCCAGCATTTT
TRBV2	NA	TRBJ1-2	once	CASGRIYGYTF	TGTGCCAGCGGGAGGATCTATGGCTACACCTTC
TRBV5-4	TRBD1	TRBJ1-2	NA	CASSIGGQGDGGYTF	TGTGCCAGCAGCATCGGGGGACAGGGGGATGGTGGCTACACCTTC
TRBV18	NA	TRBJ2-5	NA	CASSTRGEETQYF	TGTGCCAGCTCTACCCGCGGGGAAGAGACCCAGTACTTC
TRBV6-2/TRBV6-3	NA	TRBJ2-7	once	CASSSGLDYEQYF	TGTGCCAGCAGTTCGGGACTCGACTACGAGCAGTACTTC